These 2 T cell receptor beta chains were sequenced from one sample in a study of cytomegalovirus exposure and HLA in healthy donors. The PCR employed 60 Vbeta primers together with 13 Jbeta primers. Clones were sequenced by immunoSEQ multiplex PCR, and TCRdb holds only the in-frame ones, with some missing. The profile covers 100,000 or so clones, with about 70% appearing a single time and 4.5% to 5% taken by the ten largest. The sequenced sample consisted of PBMCs. These receptor sequences come from a woman aged 18 to 35 in good health and CMV-seropositive.

The chain links TRBV5-6 to TRBJ2-1, with D possibly matching TRBD2 (5 bases). V was cut by 3 bases and J by 8 bases, with 15 bases left in between. CDR1 is SGHDT, CDR2 YYEEEE, per germline. The CDR3 contains 14 residues. The chain's CDR3 is CASSSLGSEDEQFF. The CDR3, as DNA: TGTGCCAGCAGCTCCCTAGGATCGGAGGATGAGCAGTTCTTC. Together with reference TRBV5-6 and TRBJ2-1, the CDR3 gives the full variable domain: DAGVTQSPTHLIKTRGQQVTLRCSPKSGHDTVSWYQQALGQGPQFIFQYYEEEERQRGNFPDRFSGHQFPNYSSELNVNALLLGDSALYLCASSSLGSEDEQFFGPGTRLTVL.

This rearrangement joins TRBV5-1 to TRBJ2-7; weak D call: TRBD1 (6 bases). The length of the CDR3 is 13 residues. Trimming pared 6 bases from V and 7 bases from J, leaving 17 bases between. Germline CDR1 reads SGHRS; CDR2 reads YFSETQ. CDR3 region: CASTPMGAGEQYF. The CDR3 region has the DNA TGCGCCAGCACCCCCATGGGGGCGGGTGAGCAGTACTTC.